This T cell receptor (beta chain) was sequenced for a study of blood T cell repertoires in COVID-19. Study information: The cDNA or gDNA used as material had been derived from T cells, B-cell-depleted T cells, or PBMCs.

Per the authors' pipeline: Amplification with reference gene primers provided the estimates of nucleated cell counts. TCRdb keeps only in-frame clones here, not all; method: immunoSEQ multiplex PCR. Clonal size and the V and J genes are those of that table, whereas D and trimming came from the DNA. The table records about 180,000 clones, approximately 87% of them present only once. The CDR3 is 15 residues long. Trimming shortened V by 5 bases and J by 0 bases, and 12 bases separated the two germline ends. Germline V gene sequence: CDR1 SGHRS, CDR2 YFSETQ. The source of this sequence is a man aged 65 to 85 with active or convalescent COVID-19. The specimen was peripheral blood. The genes are TRBV5-1 and TRBJ1-3; possible D gene TRBD1, 6 bases. The CDR3 DNA is TGCGCCAGCAGAATGGGGGCAGACTCTGGAAACACCATATATTTT. Translated: CASRMGADSGNTIYF.